This T cell receptor (beta chain) is drawn from a study of cytomegalovirus exposure and HLA in healthy donors. Across the study: A prior study identified approximately 120 million unique TCR beta sequences from roughly 180 million T cells. Points from the study as a whole: Among TCR beta chains, those listed as cytomegalovirus-associated numbered more than 150.

CDR1 and CDR2 from the germline V gene are SGHTA and FQGTGA. Trimming cost V 5 bases and J 5 bases; bases outside gene matches: 7. This CDR3 has 16 amino acids. The study ran its PCR with 60 Vbeta and 13 Jbeta primers. Method: immunoSEQ multiplex PCR; TCRdb's copy keeps in-frame clones and lacks some. The data hold about 140,000 clones, with 80% observed a single time. Concerning this clone: Its target is unknown.

This TCR was sampled from a male donor in good health and CMV-seronegative. This rearrangement joins TRBV7-3 to TRBJ2-3, with 13 positions matching TRBD2. The sequencing input was PBMCs. CDR3 DNA sequence: TGTGCCAGCAGCGATACTAGCGGGGGGGCCGGAGATACGCAGTATTTT. This translates into CASSDTSGGAGDTQYF.